The 5 T cell receptor beta chains presented below share a single source sample, sequenced in a study of graft-versus-host responses after intestinal transplantation. No cognate antigen is known for these TCRs. Here immunoSEQ multiplex PCR was the method, and the copy in TCRdb shows in-frame clones only, minus some. The sample yields about 41,000 clones, approximately 96% seen once. The material was unstimulated CD8+ T cells sorted from spleen or lymph node cells, obtained before transplant. The receptors shown here come from a human donor who was the organ donor for an intestinal transplant.

The chain uses TRBV27 and TRBJ1-5; the match to TRBD1 covers 9 bases. This CDR3 has 14 amino acids. Per germline, CDR1 MNHEY and CDR2 SMNVEV (reference sequence). V gave up 6 bases and J gave up 4 bases; unmatched junction bases: 4. The CDR3 here is CASSLGQGNQPQHF. The CDR3 DNA reads as TGTGCCAGCAGCTTAGGACAGGGGAATCAGCCCCAGCATTTT.

The genes are TRBV2 and TRBJ1-4, with TRBD1 identical over 8 bases. Germline V lookup: CDR1 SNHLY, CDR2 FYNNEI. The CDR3 has 13 amino acids. J lost 6 bases, V lost 6 bases, and 3 bases had no gene match. CDR3 protein: CASSGTGDEKLFF. The CDR3 region has the DNA TGTGCCAGCAGCGGGACAGGCGATGAAAAACTGTTTTTT.

As to this clone: In the same sample, other DNA sequences code for this CDR3. The rearrangement uses TRBV27 and TRBJ1-2, with a possible D match to TRBD1 (5 bases). The germline CDR1 and CDR2 sequences are MNHEY and SMNVEV (reference sequence). The V gene lost 2 bases and the J gene lost 4 bases, with 8 bases spanning the gap. CDR3 length: 13 amino acids. Written as DNA, the CDR3 is TGTGCCAGCAGTTTACAGGGAGGCTATGGCTACACCTTC. Protein sequence: CASSLQGGYGYTF.

The CDR3 nucleotides are TGCGCCAGCAGCTTGGGCGTCTCCTACGAGCAGTACTTC. This encodes CASSLGVSYEQYF. The chain combines TRBV5-1 with TRBJ2-7; D is undetermined. CDR1 and CDR2 from the germline V gene are SGHRS and YFSETQ. This CDR3 region has 13 residues. V was pared by 0 bases and J by 0 bases, with 4 bases between.

The V gene is TRBV7-2, the J gene TRBJ2-3, with TRBD2 identical over 8 bases. J gave up 1 base and V 7 bases, and 13 bases lay outside the gene matches. CDR1 is SGHTA, CDR2 FQGNSA, per germline. The CDR3 length is 17 residues. The CDR3 DNA follows: TGTGCCAGCACATGGTTCCGGGGGGGCCCGGGCACAGATACGCAGTATTTT. It yields the protein CASTWFRGGPGTDTQYF.